The rows below give T cell receptor beta chains drawn from one sample of a study of CD8 T cells in ankylosing spondylitis. TCRdb called the 5' RACE reads again in MiXCR, with one record for every CDR3 protein. The table records some 270,000 distinct CDR3 sequences, under 20% of them present only once. Input material: blood, either unsorted or a sorted T cell fraction (not recorded which). The receptors shown here come from a male donor with ankylosing spondylitis or in good health (not recorded which). Both conserved end residues are part of each CDR3. D genes are given only for firm matches. Clone sizes are given selectively: once, few, many, or a class where the clone is expanded.

V	J	D	size	DNA	CDR3
TRBV4-1	TRBJ2-5	.	few	TGCGCCAGCAGCCAAGAGGTCCAGCAACAAGAGACCCAGTACTTC	CASSQEVQQQETQYF
TRBV6-5	TRBJ2-5	TRBD1	few	TGTGCCAGCAGTTACCCTGAGACAGGGGGCAGGGAGACCCAGTACTTC	CASSYPETGGRETQYF
TRBV12-3/TRBV12-4	TRBJ2-1	.	.	TGTGCCAGCAGTCCCTATTTACGAGAGCAGTTCTTC	CASSPYLREQFF
TRBV29-1	TRBJ2-1	TRBD2	few	TGCAGCGTTGGGACTAGCGGTTCCTACAATGAGCAGTTCTTC	CSVGTSGSYNEQFF
TRBV27	TRBJ2-7	.	few	TGTGCCAGCAGTTTATCCACAGACTCCTACGAGCAGTACTTC	CASSLSTDSYEQYF
TRBV4-1	TRBJ2-7	.	few	TGCGCCAGCAGCCAAGATGGGGAGACGGACCCCTACGAGCAGTACTTC	CASSQDGETDPYEQYF
TRBV11-2	TRBJ2-7	.	once	TGTGCCAGCAGCCCCCAAGGACTCCCCGAATACGAGCAGTACTTC	CASSPQGLPEYEQYF
TRBV4-1	TRBJ2-1	TRBD1	.	TGCGCCAGCAGCCAATCCGGACAGGGGGCCTATGAGCAGTTCTTC	CASSQSGQGAYEQFF
TRBV20-1	TRBJ2-4	.	.	TGCAGTGCTAGCTCTTGGGTAAACATTCAGTACTTC	CSASSWVNIQYF
TRBV20-1	TRBJ2-5	TRBD1	many	TGCAGTGCTAGAGATCTAACAGGGGTGAAGACCCAGTACTTC	CSARDLTGVKTQYF
TRBV6-5	TRBJ1-1	.	.	TGTGCCAGCAGTTACGGGGCAGGGAACACTGAAGCTTTCTTT	CASSYGAGNTEAFF
TRBV9	TRBJ1-1	TRBD1	few	TGTGCCAGCAGCGCTACGGGACAGGCGAACACTGAAGCTTTCTTT	CASSATGQANTEAFF
TRBV27	TRBJ2-2	.	.	TGTGCCATTAGGGAAGGCGCCGGGGAGCTGTTTTTT	CAIREGAGELFF
TRBV4-1	TRBJ2-7	TRBD1	.	TGCGCCAGCAGCCAACTACATTCCGGGACAGGGGGCTACGAGCAGTACTTC	CASSQLHSGTGGYEQYF
TRBV19	TRBJ1-5	.	few	TGTGCCAGCTCTACGACTGGGCTCAATCAGCCCCAGCATTTT	CASSTTGLNQPQHF
TRBV11-3	TRBJ2-7	TRBD1	few	TGTGCCAGCAGCTGGGGGACAGGAAAGTACGAGCAGTACTTC	CASSWGTGKYEQYF
TRBV7-6	TRBJ2-3	.	.	TGTGCCACGAGAGGGGTAGGAGATACGCAGTATTTT	CATRGVGDTQYF
TRBV12-3/TRBV12-4	TRBJ1-2	TRBD1	few	TGTGCCAGCAGTCCCCAGGGGGGTTTAGGGGGCATCTATGGCTACACCTTC	CASSPQGGLGGIYGYTF
TRBV6-1	TRBJ2-1	.	many	TGTGCCAGCAGAAATTGGGGGGCCTACAATGAGCAGTTCTTC	CASRNWGAYNEQFF
TRBV3-1	TRBJ2-3	TRBD2	many	TGTGCCAGCAGCCCACCGGGACTAGCGGGAAGGACAGATACGCAGTATTTT	CASSPPGLAGRTDTQYF
TRBV6-1	TRBJ1-1	.	few	TGTGCCAGCAAGGTCCGGTCGTACACTGAAGCTTTCTTT	CASKVRSYTEAFF
TRBV20-1	TRBJ2-1	TRBD2	.	TGCAGTGCTAGAGTTGGGACTAGCGGGAGGGGTGAGCAGTTCTTC	CSARVGTSGRGEQFF
TRBV19	TRBJ2-7	TRBD1	.	TGTGCCAGTGCAAGAGACAGGGGATCCTACGAGCAGTACTTC	CASARDRGSYEQYF
TRBV4-1	TRBJ2-7	.	.	TGCGCCAGCAGCCAAGAAGGGTATTACGAGCAGTACTTC	CASSQEGYYEQYF
TRBV20-1	TRBJ2-3	TRBD2	many	TGCAGTGCTCCGGGAGGGTTTGGCGGCACAGATACGCAGTATTTT	CSAPGGFGGTDTQYF
TRBV18	TRBJ1-1	.	.	TGTGCCAGCTCACCCCGAATGGGGGGGGACACTGAAGCTTTCTTT	CASSPRMGGDTEAFF
TRBV7-2	TRBJ2-2	.	.	TGTGCCAGCAAATATGGCACCGGGGAGCTGTTTTTT	CASKYGTGELFF
TRBV14	TRBJ2-4	TRBD1	few	TGTGCCAGCAGCCACGCAGGGGACAGGCCAAAAAACATTCAGTACTTC	CASSHAGDRPKNIQYF